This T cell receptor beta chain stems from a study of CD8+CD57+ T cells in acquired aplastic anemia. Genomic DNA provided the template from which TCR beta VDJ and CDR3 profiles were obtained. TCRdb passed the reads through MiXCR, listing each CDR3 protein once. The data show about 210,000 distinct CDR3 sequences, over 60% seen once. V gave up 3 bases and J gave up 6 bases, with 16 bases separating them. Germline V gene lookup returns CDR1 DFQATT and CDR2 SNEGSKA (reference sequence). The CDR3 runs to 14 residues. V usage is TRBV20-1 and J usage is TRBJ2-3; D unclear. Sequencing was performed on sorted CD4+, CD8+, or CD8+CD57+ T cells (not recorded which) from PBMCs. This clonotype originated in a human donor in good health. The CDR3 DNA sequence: TGCAGTGCTAGGGTTTTTGGACGAACCGATACGCAGTATTTT. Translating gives CSARVFGRTDTQYF.